Each of the 24 T cell receptor beta chains below was sequenced from the same sample in a study of blood T cell repertoires in COVID-19. Measured with immunoSEQ multiplex PCR; TCRdb has only the in-frame clones, and not every one. Of hundreds of thousands of clones in the sample, around 87% were seen once. The source material was PBMCs or T cells enriched from blood (not recorded which). The receptors stem from a young woman with acute COVID-19.

The chain uses TRBV19 and TRBJ2-7, with 8 bases lining up with TRBD2. The germline V gene has CDR1 LNHDA and CDR2 SQIVND (reference sequence). This CDR3 has 15 residues. Trimming cost V 7 bases and J 3 bases; bases outside gene matches: 11. CDR3 sequence (DNA): TGTGCCAGTAAAATCTTCGCGGGAGGAGGCTACGAGCAGTACTTC. Translating it yields CASKIFAGGGYEQYF.

The chain employs TRBV6-5 and TRBJ2-5; 7 nucleotides match TRBD2. Germline CDR1 and CDR2: MNHEY and SVGAGI. CDR3 size: 14 residues. Trimming took 4 bases from V and 7 from J; bases not matched to a gene: 9. The CDR3 DNA reads TGTGCCAGCAGTTCCCTCAGCGGGACGGTGACCCAGTACTTC. Translated: CASSSLSGTVTQYF.

The chain carries TRBV6-4 and TRBJ2-1; 11 bases align to TRBD2. Trimming took 5 bases from V and 6 from J; bases not matched to a gene: 6. The germline CDR1 and CDR2 sequences are MRHNA and SNTAGT. The CDR3 has 15 amino acids. This CDR3 reads CASSKTSGDLNEQFF. The CDR3 DNA sequence: TGTGCCAGCAGTAAGACTAGCGGGGACCTCAATGAGCAGTTCTTC.

V is TRBV24-1 and J is TRBJ2-1, with TRBD1 identical over 10 bases. Germline CDR1 and CDR2: KGHDR and SFDVKD. V was pared by 9 bases and J by 7 bases, with 5 bases of the junction left unmatched. This CDR3 region has 13 residues. In nucleotides, the CDR3 is TGTGCCACCCGCGCGGACAGGGGGAATGAGCAGTTCTTC. It yields the protein CATRADRGNEQFF.

The rearrangement joins TRBV14 to TRBJ1-1; D uncertain. V gave up 3 bases and J gave up 2 bases, with 7 bases separating them. Germline lookup yields CDR1 SGHDN and CDR2 FVKESK. This CDR3 has 13 amino acids. The CDR3 region is CASSQGINTEAFF. The CDR3 DNA reads TGTGCCAGCAGCCAGGGCATTAACACTGAAGCTTTCTTT.

This chain joins TRBV9 and TRBJ1-2; D gene unclear. Trimming took off 0 bases at V and 7 bases at J, with 7 bases between the two ends. CDR1 and CDR2 from the germline V gene are SGDLS and YYNGEE. This CDR3 is 12 amino acids long. The CDR3 loop reads CASSVGWAGYTF. The CDR3 nucleotides read TGTGCCAGCAGCGTAGGTTGGGCTGGCTACACCTTC. Looking up the rest from reference TRBV9 and TRBJ1-2 gives the full variable domain: DSGVTQTPKHLITATGQRVTLRCSPRSGDLSVYWYQQSLDQGLQFLIQYYNGEERAKGNILERFSAQQFPDLHSELNLSSLELGDSALYFCASSVGWAGYTFGSGTRLTVV.

DNA for the CDR3: TGTGCCAGCAGCTCCACAGGGGTACTCAACACTGAAGCTTTCTTT. It yields the protein CASSSTGVLNTEAFF. The J gene is TRBJ1-1, the V gene TRBV7-9, with 7 nucleotides matching TRBD1. Germline V gene sequence: CDR1 SEHNR, CDR2 FQNEAQ (reference sequence). The CDR3 has 15 amino acids. The V segment lost 4 bases and the J segment 2 bases; nucleotides outside the gene matches: 7.

V is TRBV19 and J is TRBJ1-2; 7 bases agree with TRBD1. This CDR3 is 14 amino acids long. Germline loops: CDR1 LNHDA, CDR2 SQIVND (reference sequence). V lost 5 bases, J lost 4 bases, and 7 bases stayed unmatched. The CDR3: CASSRMTGPYGYTF. The CDR3 nucleotides read TGTGCCAGTAGTCGGATGACAGGGCCCTATGGCTACACCTTC.

The chain couples TRBV9 to TRBJ1-2; tentative D call: TRBD1 (6 bases). CDR3 length: 14 residues. Germline CDR1 reads SGDLS; CDR2 reads YYNGEE. Deletions cut 3 bases from V and 1 base from J, with 10 bases between. In nucleotides, the CDR3 is TGTGCCAGCAGCGAGGGGGATAGTAACTATGGCTACACCTTC. Its translation is CASSEGDSNYGYTF. The full variable domain, rest sourced from reference TRBV9 and TRBJ1-2, is DSGVTQTPKHLITATGQRVTLRCSPRSGDLSVYWYQQSLDQGLQFLIQYYNGEERAKGNILERFSAQQFPDLHSELNLSSLELGDSALYFCASSEGDSNYGYTFGSGTRLTVV.

CDR3 sequence reads: CASKLRTGGSEKLFF. CDR3 in DNA: TGTGCCAGCAAACTAAGGACAGGGGGCTCTGAAAAACTGTTTTTT. The chain uses TRBV27 and TRBJ1-4; 11 bases are a match to TRBD1. Per the germline V gene, CDR1 is MNHEY and CDR2 is SMNVEV (reference sequence). The CDR3 runs 15 residues. V dropped 7 bases and J dropped 7; count of bases not matched to a gene: 8.

This clone was found a few times. V and J are TRBV9 and TRBJ2-1; TRBD2 matches at 12 bases. V lost 4 bases and J lost 9; bases outside the gene matches: 11. This CDR3 has 16 amino acids. CDR1 SGDLS and CDR2 YYNGEE come from the germline V gene. In DNA form, the CDR3 reads TGTGCCAGCAGCCCCAGACTAGCGGGAGAAGTCAGTGAGCAGTTCTTC. It is translated as CASSPRLAGEVSEQFF. The full variable domain, with the rest looked up from reference TRBV9 and TRBJ2-1, is DSGVTQTPKHLITATGQRVTLRCSPRSGDLSVYWYQQSLDQGLQFLIQYYNGEERAKGNILERFSAQQFPDLHSELNLSSLELGDSALYFCASSPRLAGEVSEQFFGPGTRLTVL.

The chain is built from TRBV20-1 and TRBJ2-1; D gene ambiguous. Germline CDR1 and CDR2: DFQATT and SNEGSKA (reference sequence). The CDR3 is 11 amino acids. The V end was cut by 5 bases, the J end by 6 bases, with 8 bases between. This CDR3 reads CSALTLNEQFF. The CDR3 bases are TGCAGTGCTTTAACTCTCAATGAGCAGTTCTTC.

The rearrangement links TRBV28 to TRBJ1-2; no clear D. Germline V gives CDR1 MDHEN, CDR2 SYDVKM. The CDR3 is made up of 12 amino acids. Trimming took 5 bases from V and 3 from J, leaving 7 bases between them. The CDR3, as DNA: TGTGCCAGCAGTGTCGGGTACTATGGCTACACCTTC. This encodes CASSVGYYGYTF.

The gene calls are TRBV19 and TRBJ2-5, with D possibly being TRBD2 (5 bases). The CDR3 contains 13 residues. Trimming stripped 5 bases from V and 0 bases from J, with 7 bases between. Germline CDR1 LNHDA, CDR2 SQIVND (reference sequence). CDR3 protein: CASSSSHQETQYF. In nucleotides, the CDR3 is TGTGCCAGTAGTTCTAGCCACCAAGAGACCCAGTACTTC.

This clone came up once. The J gene is TRBJ1-1, the V gene TRBV27; 8 positions agree with TRBD1. Trimming took 5 bases from V and 11 from J; bases not matched to a gene: 10. Germline loops: CDR1 MNHEY, CDR2 SMNVEV (reference sequence). This CDR3 has 13 amino acids. CDR3: CASSPWTGQFAFF. CDR3 sequence (DNA): TGTGCCAGCAGTCCTTGGACAGGGCAGTTTGCTTTCTTT.

The chain links TRBV11-1 to TRBJ2-5, with 7 bases matching TRBD2. The CDR3 contains 15 residues. V shed 5 bases and J 7 bases; nucleotides not matched to a gene: 13. CDR1 SGHAT and CDR2 FQDESV come from the germline V gene (reference sequence). The CDR3 reads CASSARGRELGTQYF. The CDR3 DNA follows: TGTGCCAGCAGCGCTAGAGGGCGGGAGCTGGGGACCCAGTACTTC.

This sequence joins TRBV11-3 and TRBJ2-2, with D hard to call. The V end was cut by 2 bases, the J end by 5 bases, with 6 bases between. Germline V lookup: CDR1 SGHNT, CDR2 YENEEA. CDR3 length: 13 amino acids. CDR3 in amino acids: CASSLMRTGELFF. The CDR3 nucleotides are TGTGCCAGCAGCTTAATGAGAACCGGGGAGCTGTTTTTT.

The rearrangement uses TRBV5-1 and TRBJ1-1; 7 bases fit TRBD1. The CDR3 contains 15 residues. V trimming: 3 bases; J trimming: 1 base; junction bases outside the gene matches: 6. The germline V gene encodes CDR1 SGHRS and CDR2 YFSETQ. The CDR3 reads CASSSRQGPNTEAFF. The CDR3 region has the DNA TGCGCCAGCAGCTCAAGACAGGGCCCGAACACTGAAGCTTTCTTT.

The rearrangement joins TRBV10-1 to TRBJ2-3; 8 bases agree with TRBD1. CDR3 length: 16 residues. Germline V gene sequence: CDR1 WNHNN, CDR2 SYGVQD (reference sequence). Trimming cost V 3 bases and J 2 bases; bases outside gene matches: 7. Here the CDR3 DNA reads TGCGCCAGCAGTGACCCAGGGGGCCCGGACACAGATACGCAGTATTTT. Amino acids: CASSDPGGPDTDTQYF.

The CDR3 is CASSPEGTGGQETQYF. The CDR3 DNA follows: TGCGCCAGCAGCCCGGAGGGGACAGGAGGCCAAGAGACCCAGTACTTC. This chain joins TRBV4-1 and TRBJ2-5; TRBD1 agrees at 8 bases. The CDR3 is 16 residues long. V lost 4 bases, J lost 1 base, and 8 bases stayed unmatched. CDR1 and CDR2 from the germline V gene are MGHRA and YSYEKL.

The chain combines TRBV7-8 with TRBJ1-5; D uncertain. The germline gives CDR1 SGHVS, CDR2 FQNEAQ. The CDR3 is made up of 13 amino acids. Trimming took off 3 bases at V and 7 bases at J, with 10 bases between the two ends. The CDR3 DNA is TGTGCCAGCAGCTTCCCAGGTGGGCAGCCCCAGCATTTT. Translation gives CASSFPGGQPQHF.

The chain joins TRBV30 to TRBJ2-7; 10 nucleotides align to TRBD1. V dropped 1 base and J dropped 3; count of bases not matched to a gene: 6. The CDR3 runs to 15 residues. CDR1 is GTSNPN, CDR2 SVGIG, per germline (reference sequence). CDR3 sequence reads: CAWSDPGQGYYEQYF. In nucleotides, the CDR3 is TGTGCCTGGAGTGACCCGGGACAGGGGTACTACGAGCAGTACTTC.

DNA for the CDR3: TGCGCCAGCAGCGTAACCGGGACTAGAAACAATGAGCAGTTCTTC. The encoded protein is CASSVTGTRNNEQFF. V is TRBV5-1 and J is TRBJ2-1, with TRBD2 identical over 8 bases. There are 15 residues in the CDR3. V shed 4 bases and J 5 bases; nucleotides not matched to a gene: 8. From germline, CDR1 is SGHRS and CDR2 YFSETQ.

This chain joins TRBV6-5 and TRBJ2-3; 8 bases map to TRBD2. The CDR3 is 15 amino acids. V lost 6 bases, J lost 6 bases, and 11 bases stayed unmatched. In germline, CDR1 is MNHEY, CDR2 SVGAGI. This chain's CDR3 is CASRPGLVAPDTQYF. CDR3 in DNA: TGTGCCAGCAGGCCGGGACTAGTGGCACCGGATACGCAGTATTTT.